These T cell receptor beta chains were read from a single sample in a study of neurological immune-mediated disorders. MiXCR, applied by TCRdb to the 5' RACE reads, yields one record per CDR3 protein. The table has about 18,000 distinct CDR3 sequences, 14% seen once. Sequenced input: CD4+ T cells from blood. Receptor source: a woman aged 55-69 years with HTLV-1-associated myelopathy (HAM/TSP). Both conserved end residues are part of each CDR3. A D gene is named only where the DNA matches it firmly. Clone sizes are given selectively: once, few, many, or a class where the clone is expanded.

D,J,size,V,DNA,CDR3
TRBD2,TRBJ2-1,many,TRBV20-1,TGCAGTGCTCCCCGAGTAGCGGGAGGAGATGAGCAGTTCTTC,CSAPRVAGGDEQFF
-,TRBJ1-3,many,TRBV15,TGTGCCACCAGCAGACAGGGGTTCGGAAACACCATATATTTT,CATSRQGFGNTIYF
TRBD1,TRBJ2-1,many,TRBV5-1,TGCGCCAGCAGCTCCGGGACAGGAAACAATGAGCAGTTCTTC,CASSSGTGNNEQFF
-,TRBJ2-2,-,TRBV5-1,TGCGCCAGCAGCTTGTTAACAGGATCAACAACGGGGAGATTACTGTTTTTT,CASSLLTGSTTGRLLFF
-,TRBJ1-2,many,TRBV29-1,TGCAGCGTTGGGCAACAGTATGATGGCTACACCTTC,CSVGQQYDGYTF
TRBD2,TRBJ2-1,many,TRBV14,TGTGCCAGCAGCAATCGAGGCGGGAGGCCGTACAATGAGCAGTTCTTC,CASSNRGGRPYNEQFF
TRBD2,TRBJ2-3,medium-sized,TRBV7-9,TGTGCCAGCAGCTCCAGGGTAGCGGGGGACCTTAGCACAGATACGCAGTATTTT,CASSSRVAGDLSTDTQYF
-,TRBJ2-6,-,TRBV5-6,TGTGCCAGCAGCCTCCCGGGAATCTCTGGGGCCAACGTCCTGACTTTC,CASSLPGISGANVLTF
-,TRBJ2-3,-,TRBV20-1,TGCAGTGCTAGTCTACCGGAGGGGGGGGGCACAGATACGCAGTATTTT,CSASLPEGGGTDTQYF
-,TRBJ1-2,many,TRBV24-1,TGTGCCACCAGTACCTACGGGGTCCTTGACTACACCTTC,CATSTYGVLDYTF
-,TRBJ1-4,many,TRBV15,TGTGCCACCAGCAGAGAACAGGACAGCTCCCCCATGTATGAAAAACTGTTTTTT,CATSREQDSSPMYEKLFF
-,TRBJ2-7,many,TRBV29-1,TGCAGCGTCGCTGGACTCGGGAAAGTCGCCTACGAGCAGTACTTC,CSVAGLGKVAYEQYF
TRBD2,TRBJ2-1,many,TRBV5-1,TGCGCCAGCAGCTTGGCTAGCGGGGCATGGGATGAGCAGTTCTTC,CASSLASGAWDEQFF
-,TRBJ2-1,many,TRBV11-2,TGTGCCAGCAGCTTAGTCAAGGGGGTAGCCTACAATGAGCAGTTCTTC,CASSLVKGVAYNEQFF
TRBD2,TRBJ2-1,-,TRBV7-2,TGTGCCAGCAGCTTTCTAGCGGGGAGTCATGGGGATGAGCAGTTCTTC,CASSFLAGSHGDEQFF
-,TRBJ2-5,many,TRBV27,TGTGCCAGCAGTTTTAGCCCAGGCGGGGAGACCCAGTACTTC,CASSFSPGGETQYF
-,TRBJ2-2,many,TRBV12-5,TGTGCTAGTGGCTCGGGGCTAGCTAGGGGAACCGGGGAGCTGTTTTTT,CASGSGLARGTGELFF
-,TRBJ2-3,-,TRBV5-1,TGCGCCAGCAGCTTGGAGGGGACAGATACGCAGTATTTT,CASSLEGTDTQYF
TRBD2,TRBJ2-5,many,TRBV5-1,TGCGCCAGCAGCTTCCGTCTGGCGGGAGGGGGCGAGACCCAGTACTTC,CASSFRLAGGGETQYF
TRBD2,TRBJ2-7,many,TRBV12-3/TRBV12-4,TGTGCCAGCAGTTTTGGACTAGCGGGAGGGAGGGCCCGGGAGCAGTACTTC,CASSFGLAGGRAREQYF
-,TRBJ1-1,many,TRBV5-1,TGCGCCAGCAGCCCCTTAGGGCAGGGAGTCACTGAAGCTTTCTTT,CASSPLGQGVTEAFF
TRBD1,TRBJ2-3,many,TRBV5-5,TGTGCCAGCGGGGGGGGACAGGGGAGGACAGATACGCAGTATTTT,CASGGGQGRTDTQYF
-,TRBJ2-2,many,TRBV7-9,TGTGCCAGCAGCTTAGGAGCTACGAACACCGGGGAGCTGTTTTTT,CASSLGATNTGELFF
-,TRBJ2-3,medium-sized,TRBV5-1,TGCGCCAGCAGCTCCACCCATCAAGATACGCAGTATTTT,CASSSTHQDTQYF
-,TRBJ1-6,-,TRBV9,TGTGTCAGCAGCCAGCGCCTCTCCTATAATTCACCCCTCCACTTT,CVSSQRLSYNSPLHF
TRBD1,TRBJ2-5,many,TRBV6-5,TGTGCCAGCAAATTACAGGGGGCCGGAGAGACCCAGTACTTC,CASKLQGAGETQYF
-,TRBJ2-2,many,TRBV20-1,TGCAGTGCTAGAGAGTGGGACGCCGGGGAGCTGTTTTTT,CSAREWDAGELFF
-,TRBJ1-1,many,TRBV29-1,TGCAGCGTTCGGCTGGTAGCAGGGTGGTTCTTT,CSVRLVAGWFF
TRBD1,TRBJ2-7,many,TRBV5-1,TGCGCCAGCAGCCGTACGAACGGGGACAGGGATCCCTACGAGCAGTACTTC,CASSRTNGDRDPYEQYF
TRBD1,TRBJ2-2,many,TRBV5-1,TGCGCCAGCAGCTTGGGGACAGGGATCGGGGAGCTGTTTTTT,CASSLGTGIGELFF
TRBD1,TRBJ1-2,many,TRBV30,TGTGCCTGGGCTCCAGGGACAGGGGGGCGCTACACCTTC,CAWAPGTGGRYTF
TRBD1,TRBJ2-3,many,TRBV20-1,TGCAGTGCTCCGTCCCGGGACAGGGGAGATACGCAGTATTTT,CSAPSRDRGDTQYF
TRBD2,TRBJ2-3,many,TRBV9,TGTGCCAGCAGCGTAGCGTTAGCGGGGGGCACAGATACGCAGTATTTT,CASSVALAGGTDTQYF
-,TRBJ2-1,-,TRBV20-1,TGCAGTGGGGTGTGGGGGGGCCTAAATGAGCAGTTCTTC,CSGVWGGLNEQFF
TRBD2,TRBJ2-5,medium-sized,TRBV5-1,TGCGCCAGCAGCTTGGGCCTAGCGGGCCTCCAAGAGACCCAGTACTTC,CASSLGLAGLQETQYF
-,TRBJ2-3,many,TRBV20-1,TGCAGTGCTAGAGATAATCAGAGCCCGCAGTATTTT,CSARDNQSPQYF
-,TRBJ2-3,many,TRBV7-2,TGTGCCAGCAGCTTAGCGGGGGCCAGCACAGATACGCAGTATTTT,CASSLAGASTDTQYF
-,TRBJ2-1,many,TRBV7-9,TGTGCCAGCAGAAGCCAGGGCTCTCTTCTTGAGCAGTTCTTC,CASRSQGSLLEQFF
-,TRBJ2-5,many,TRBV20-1,TGCAGTGCTAGAGGGGGAGGGGGAGAGACCCAGTACTTC,CSARGGGGETQYF
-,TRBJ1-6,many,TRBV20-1,TGCAGTGCTAGGTTCCCGGGACCTCACGGGGATTCACCCCTCCACTTT,CSARFPGPHGDSPLHF
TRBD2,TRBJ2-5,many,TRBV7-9,TGTGCCAGCAGCTTAGTAGCGGGAGAGGGAGAGACCCAGTACTTC,CASSLVAGEGETQYF
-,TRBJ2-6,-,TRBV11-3,TGTGCCAGCAGCTTAGAGGGACCCTTTTTGGCAGGCGGCGTCCTGATTTTC,CASSLEGPFLAGGVLIF
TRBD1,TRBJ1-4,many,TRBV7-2,TGTGCCAGCAGCCAGGACAGGGGAGGTGAAAAACTGTTTTTT,CASSQDRGGEKLFF
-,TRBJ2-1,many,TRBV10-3,TGTGCCATCAGGGGGGACGAATATGAGCAGTTCTTC,CAIRGDEYEQFF
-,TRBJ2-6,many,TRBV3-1,TGTGCCAGCAGCCCTTACAGTTCTGGGGCCAACGTCCTGACTTTC,CASSPYSSGANVLTF